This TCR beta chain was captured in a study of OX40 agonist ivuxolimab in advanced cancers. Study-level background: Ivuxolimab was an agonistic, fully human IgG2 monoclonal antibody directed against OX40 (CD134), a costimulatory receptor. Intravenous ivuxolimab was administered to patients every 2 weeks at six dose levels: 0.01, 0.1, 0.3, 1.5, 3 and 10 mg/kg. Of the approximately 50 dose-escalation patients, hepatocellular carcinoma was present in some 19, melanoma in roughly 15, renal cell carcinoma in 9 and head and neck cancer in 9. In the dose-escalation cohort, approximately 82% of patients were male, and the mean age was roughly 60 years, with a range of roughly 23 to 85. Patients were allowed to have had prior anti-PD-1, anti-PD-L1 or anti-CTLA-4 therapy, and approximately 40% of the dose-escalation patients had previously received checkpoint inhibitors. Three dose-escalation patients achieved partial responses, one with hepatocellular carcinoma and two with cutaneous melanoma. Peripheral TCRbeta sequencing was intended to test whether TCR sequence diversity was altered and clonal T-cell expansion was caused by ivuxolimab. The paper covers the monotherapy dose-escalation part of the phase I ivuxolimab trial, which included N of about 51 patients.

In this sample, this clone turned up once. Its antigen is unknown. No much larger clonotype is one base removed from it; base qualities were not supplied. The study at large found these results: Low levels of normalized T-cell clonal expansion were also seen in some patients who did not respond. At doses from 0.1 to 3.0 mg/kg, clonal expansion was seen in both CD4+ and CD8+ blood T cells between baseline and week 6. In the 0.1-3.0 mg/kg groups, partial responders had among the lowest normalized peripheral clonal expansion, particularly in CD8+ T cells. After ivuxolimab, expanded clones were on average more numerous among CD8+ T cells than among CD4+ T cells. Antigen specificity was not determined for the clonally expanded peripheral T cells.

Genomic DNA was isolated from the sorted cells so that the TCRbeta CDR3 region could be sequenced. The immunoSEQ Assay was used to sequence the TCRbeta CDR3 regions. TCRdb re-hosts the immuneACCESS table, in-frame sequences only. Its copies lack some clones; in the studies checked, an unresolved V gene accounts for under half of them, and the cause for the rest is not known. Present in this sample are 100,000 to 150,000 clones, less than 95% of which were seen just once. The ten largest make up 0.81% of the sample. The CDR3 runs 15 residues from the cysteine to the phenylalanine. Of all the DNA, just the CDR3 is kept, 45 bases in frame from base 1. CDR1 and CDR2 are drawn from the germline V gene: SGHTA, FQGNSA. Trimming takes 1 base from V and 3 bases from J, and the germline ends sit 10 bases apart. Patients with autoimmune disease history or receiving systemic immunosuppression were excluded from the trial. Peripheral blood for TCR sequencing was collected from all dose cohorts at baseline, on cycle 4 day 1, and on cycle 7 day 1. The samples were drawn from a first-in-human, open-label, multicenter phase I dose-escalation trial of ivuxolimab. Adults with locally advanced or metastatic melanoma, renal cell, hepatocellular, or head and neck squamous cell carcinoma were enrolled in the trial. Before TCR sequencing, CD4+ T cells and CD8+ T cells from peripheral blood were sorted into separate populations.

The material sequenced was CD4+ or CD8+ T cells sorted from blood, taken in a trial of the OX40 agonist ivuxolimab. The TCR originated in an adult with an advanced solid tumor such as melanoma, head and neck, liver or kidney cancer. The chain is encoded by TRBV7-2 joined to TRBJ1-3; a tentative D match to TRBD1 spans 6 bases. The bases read TGTGCCAGCAGCTTAGTTTGGGGGCTTGGAAACACCATATATTTT. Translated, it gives CASSLVWGLGNTIYF. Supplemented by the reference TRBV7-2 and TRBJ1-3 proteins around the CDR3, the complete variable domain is GAGVSQSPSNKVTEKGKDVELRCDPISGHTALYWYRQSLGQGLEFLIYFQGNSAPDKSGLPSDRFSAERTGGSVSTLTIQRTQQEDSAVYLCASSLVWGLGNTIYFGEGSWLTVV.